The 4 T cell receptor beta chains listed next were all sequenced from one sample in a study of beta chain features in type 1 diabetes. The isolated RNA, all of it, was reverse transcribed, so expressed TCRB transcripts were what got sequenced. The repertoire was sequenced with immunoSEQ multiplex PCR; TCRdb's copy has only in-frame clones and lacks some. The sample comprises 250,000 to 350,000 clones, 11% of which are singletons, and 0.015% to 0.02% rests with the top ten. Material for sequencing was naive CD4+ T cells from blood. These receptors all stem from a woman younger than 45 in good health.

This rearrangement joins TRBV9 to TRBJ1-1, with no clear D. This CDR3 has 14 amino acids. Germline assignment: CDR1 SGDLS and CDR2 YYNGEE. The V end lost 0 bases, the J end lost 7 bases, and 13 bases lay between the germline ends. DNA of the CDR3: TGTGCCAGCAGCGTAGTGTTAGGTACGGGTGAAGCTTTCTTT. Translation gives CASSVVLGTGEAFF.

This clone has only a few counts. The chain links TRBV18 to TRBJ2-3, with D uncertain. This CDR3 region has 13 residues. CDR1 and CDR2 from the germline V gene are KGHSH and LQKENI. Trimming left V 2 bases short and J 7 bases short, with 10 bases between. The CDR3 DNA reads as TGTGCCAGCTCACCAGGAGAGCATCATACGCAGTATTTT. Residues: CASSPGEHHTQYF.

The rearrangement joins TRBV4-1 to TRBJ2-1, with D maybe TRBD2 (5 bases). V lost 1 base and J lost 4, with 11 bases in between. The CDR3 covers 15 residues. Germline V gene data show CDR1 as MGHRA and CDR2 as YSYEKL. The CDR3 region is CASSQVIGGYNEQFF. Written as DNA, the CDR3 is TGCGCCAGCAGCCAAGTAATCGGAGGTTACAATGAGCAGTTCTTC.

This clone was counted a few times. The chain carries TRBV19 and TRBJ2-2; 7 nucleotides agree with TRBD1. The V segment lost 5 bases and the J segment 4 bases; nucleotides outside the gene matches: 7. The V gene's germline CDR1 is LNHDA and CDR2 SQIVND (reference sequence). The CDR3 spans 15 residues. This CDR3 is CASSSTGAGTGELFF. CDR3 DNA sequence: TGTGCCAGTAGTTCTACAGGGGCGGGCACCGGGGAGCTGTTTTTT. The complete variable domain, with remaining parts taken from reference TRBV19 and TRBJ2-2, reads DGGITQSPKYLFRKEGQNVTLSCEQNLNHDAMYWYRQDPGQGLRLIYYSQIVNDFQKGDIAEGYSVSREKKESFPLTVTSAQKNPTAFYLCASSSTGAGTGELFFGEGSRLTVL.